These T cell receptor beta chains were read from a single sample in a study of graft-versus-host responses after intestinal transplantation. Assay: immunoSEQ multiplex PCR; the TCRdb copy retains only in-frame clones and omits some. The sample records fewer than 20,000 clones, 35% to 40% being singletons. The starting material was alloreactive CD4+ T cells from a mixed lymphocyte reaction culture, obtained before intestinal transplant. The receptors were gathered from a human patient who received an intestinal transplant. Each CDR3 is given with its conserved first and last residue. A D gene is named only where the DNA matches it firmly. Not every row has a clone size; where given, it reads once, few, many or a size class.

v_gene	d_gene	abundance	j_gene	CDR3nt	CDR3aa
TRBV6-5	TRBD1	NA	TRBJ1-5	TGTGCCAGCAGTGGACAGGGGGCTCGAAATCAGCCCCAGCATTTT	CASSGQGARNQPQHF
TRBV7-3	TRBD1	NA	TRBJ1-1	TGTGCCAGCAGCGACAGGGGAAGGACTGAAGCTTTCTTT	CASSDRGRTEAFF
TRBV7-2	NA	NA	TRBJ1-6	TGTGCCAGCAGACTAGGGATGTCGGATTCACCCCTCCACTTT	CASRLGMSDSPLHF
TRBV5-1	NA	NA	TRBJ2-3	TGCGCCAGCAGCAGGGGCCAGGGACGAAGCACAGATACGCAGTATTTT	CASSRGQGRSTDTQYF
TRBV6-1	NA	NA	TRBJ1-1	TGTGCCAGCAGTGAATGGGCAGATCTATCCACTGAAGCTTTCTTT	CASSEWADLSTEAFF
TRBV5-6	NA	NA	TRBJ1-2	TGTGCCAGCAGCTTGATGGAGACAGGCGGCTACACCTTC	CASSLMETGGYTF
TRBV4-1	TRBD2	once	TRBJ2-2	TGCGCCAGCAGCCGACGGACTAGCGGGGGGGCAGGGGAGCTGTTTTTT	CASSRRTSGGAGELFF
TRBV12-5	NA	NA	TRBJ1-1	TGTGCTAGTGGGATGCCGAACACTGAAGCTTTCTTT	CASGMPNTEAFF
TRBV2	NA	once	TRBJ1-1	TGTGCCAGCAGTGAAAGCGGTTTGGGGATTGACACTGAAGCTTTCTTT	CASSESGLGIDTEAFF
TRBV7-9	NA	few	TRBJ1-1	TGTGCCAGCAGCTTAGGGCATAACAGGAACACTGAAGCTTTCTTT	CASSLGHNRNTEAFF
TRBV4-2	TRBD2	NA	TRBJ2-3	TGTGCCAGCAGGAGTCTAGCGGGGGCCACAGATACGCAGTATTTT	CASRSLAGATDTQYF
TRBV5-1	TRBD2	few	TRBJ2-5	TGCGCCAGCAGCTTGGAGGGAGGGAAGGGGACCCAGTACTTC	CASSLEGGKGTQYF
TRBV7-8	NA	NA	TRBJ1-6	TGTGCCAGCAGCTTACAGGGTCGAGGGAATTCACCCCTCCACTTT	CASSLQGRGNSPLHF
TRBV5-4	NA	few	TRBJ2-7	TGTGCCAGCAGCAATACAGCCTCCTACGAGCAGTACTTC	CASSNTASYEQYF
TRBV6-6	NA	NA	TRBJ2-3	TGTGCCAGCTCTTCTAGCTCTAGCACAGATACGCAGTATTTT	CASSSSSSTDTQYF
TRBV15	NA	few	TRBJ1-2	TGTGCCACCAGCAGAGCTGGAAACTATGGCTACACCTTC	CATSRAGNYGYTF
TRBV10-3	TRBD1	few	TRBJ1-2	TGTGCCATATTTCCGGGACAGGGCAACTATGGCTACACCTTC	CAIFPGQGNYGYTF
TRBV7-9	TRBD1	NA	TRBJ2-1	TGTGCCAGCAGCTTAGAGCTACTCCGGGACAGGGCATTAAATGAGCAGTTCTTC	CASSLELLRDRALNEQFF
TRBV5-1	NA	few	TRBJ2-2	TGCGCCAGCAGCATACAAAGGGCCGGGGAGCTGTTTTTT	CASSIQRAGELFF
TRBV9	NA	NA	TRBJ1-6	TGTGCCAGCAGCGCCAGATCCGGGAATAGTTCACCCCTCCACTTT	CASSARSGNSSPLHF
TRBV19	NA	NA	TRBJ1-6	TGTGCCAGTCGATCAACACAGGGAGCCAATTCACCCCTCCACTTT	CASRSTQGANSPLHF
TRBV11-3	TRBD2	few	TRBJ2-1	TGTGCCAGCAGCAAAAGCGGGGGGGTAACCTACAATGAGCAGTTCTTC	CASSKSGGVTYNEQFF
TRBV7-8	NA	NA	TRBJ2-4	TGTGCCAGCAGCCCAATTGCCAAAAACATTCAGTACTTC	CASSPIAKNIQYF
TRBV21-1	NA	few	TRBJ2-6	TGTGCCAGCAGCAGGAGGGGTGGGGCCAACGTCCTGACTTTC	CASSRRGGANVLTF
TRBV11-3	TRBD1	few	TRBJ2-3	TGTGCCAGCCGGACTCAAGACACAGGGGGTACGCAGTATTTT	CASRTQDTGGTQYF
TRBV6-4	NA	NA	TRBJ2-3	TGTGCCAGCAGTACACACCGCACAGATACGCAGTATTTT	CASSTHRTDTQYF
TRBV7-9	NA	few	TRBJ1-2	TGTGCCAGCAGCCTAGCCCGAGAGTTGGGCTACACCTTC	CASSLARELGYTF
TRBV5-1	NA	few	TRBJ1-1	TGCGCCAGCAGCCCGGAATGGCAAGCAGTGGACACTGAAGCTTTCTTT	CASSPEWQAVDTEAFF
TRBV6-1	NA	medium-sized	TRBJ1-1	TGTGCCAGCAGTAAGGTGGGGCTAGAAGCTTTCTTT	CASSKVGLEAFF